Listed below are T cell receptor beta chains from one sample, sequenced in a study of T cells in localized non-small cell lung cancer. TCRdb's copy holds only in-frame clones and misses some; the assay was immunoSEQ multiplex PCR. This sample has 70,000 to 100,000 clones, with roughly 90% found just once. This specimen was PBMCs, taken before any cancer treatment. These receptors were collected from a woman aged 35-75 years with stage II squamous cell lung carcinoma. CDR3s include the opening cysteine and the closing phenylalanine or tryptophan. A D gene is named only where the DNA matches it firmly. Clone size is shown for a subset of rows, as once, few, many or a class of expanded clone.

>TRBJ2-3|.|TRBV5-1|.
CASSLEGLGTDTQYF
TGCGCCAGCAGCCTGGAGGGGTTGGGCACAGATACGCAGTATTTT
>TRBJ2-6|.|TRBV5-1|.
CASSLERTGRRSGANVLTF
TGCGCCAGCAGCTTGGAGCGAACAGGGAGGAGGTCTGGGGCCAACGTCCTGACTTTC
>TRBJ1-2|.|TRBV5-4|.
CAYEAHLYGYTF
TGTGCCTACGAAGCCCACCTCTATGGCTACACCTTC
>TRBJ2-2|.|TRBV16|.
CASSQISSNTGELFF
TGTGCCAGCAGCCAGATTTCATCTAACACCGGGGAGCTGTTTTTT
>TRBJ1-2|.|TRBV28|.
CASGGQRGYGYTF
TGTGCCAGCGGAGGCCAACGGGGCTATGGCTACACCTTC
>TRBJ2-3|.|TRBV11-2|.
CASSLVSAGDTQYF
TGTGCCAGCAGCTTAGTAAGCGCCGGGGATACGCAGTATTTT
>TRBJ2-5|TRBD2|TRBV30|.
CAWSGGRARETQYF
TGTGCCTGGAGTGGGGGGAGGGCCCGGGAGACCCAGTACTTC
>TRBJ1-1|.|TRBV9|.
CASSVEPRAGAEAFF
TGTGCCAGCAGCGTAGAGCCCCGGGCTGGAGCTGAAGCTTTCTTT
>TRBJ1-1|.|TRBV5-1|.
CASSLKTPTANTEAFF
TGCGCCAGCAGCTTGAAAACCCCGACAGCGAACACTGAAGCTTTCTTT
>TRBJ2-2|.|TRBV11-3|.
CASSLGENTGELFF
TGTGCCAGCAGCTTAGGCGAGAACACCGGGGAGCTGTTTTTT
>TRBJ1-1|TRBD1|TRBV5-4|.
CASRPRTGTNTEAFF
TGTGCCAGCAGACCGCGGACAGGGACGAACACTGAAGCTTTCTTT
>TRBJ2-1|TRBD1|TRBV10-1|.
CASSSGGGYNEQFF
TGCGCCAGCAGTTCAGGGGGTGGCTACAATGAGCAGTTCTTC
>TRBJ2-6|.|TRBV7-8|.
CASSLAGVGANVLTF
TGTGCCAGCAGCCTCGCAGGGGTTGGGGCCAACGTCCTGACTTTC
>TRBJ2-3|.|TRBV14|.
CASSQDLVGFGSTDTQYF
TGTGCCAGCAGCCAAGATTTGGTCGGGTTTGGGTCCACAGATACGCAGTATTTT
>TRBJ2-2|.|TRBV10-2|once
CASSEAGPPLSGELFF
TGCGCCAGCAGTGAAGCAGGCCCCCCCCTCTCCGGGGAGCTGTTTTTT
>TRBJ2-5|.|TRBV5-1|.
CASSLGQGRYQETQYF
TGCGCCAGCAGCTTGGGGCAGGGCCGGTACCAAGAGACCCAGTACTTC
>TRBJ2-3|TRBD2|TRBV10-1|.
CASSELGGSGTDTQYF
TGCGCCAGCAGTGAATTGGGCGGGAGTGGTACAGATACGCAGTATTTT
>TRBJ2-2|TRBD1|TRBV19|.
CASSIGPSRDSNTGELFF
TGTGCCAGTAGTATAGGTCCCAGCCGGGACAGCAACACCGGGGAGCTGTTTTTT
>TRBJ1-5|.|TRBV11-2|.
CASSQGGVVRNQPQHF
TGTGCCAGCAGTCAAGGGGGGGTAGTTCGCAATCAGCCCCAGCATTTT
>TRBJ1-4|.|TRBV13|.
CASSPQGRASRSEKLFF
TGTGCCAGCAGCCCACAGGGCCGGGCCTCCCGTTCAGAGAAACTGTTTTTT
>TRBJ2-6|.|TRBV28|.
CASSFLGVGANVLTF
TGTGCCAGCAGTTTTCTTGGGGTAGGGGCCAACGTCCTGACTTTC
>TRBJ2-1|.|TRBV5-1|.
CASSLLGNEQFF
TGCGCCAGCAGCTTGCTGGGCAATGAGCAGTTCTTC